The present TCR beta chain was sequenced within a study of T cell repertoires in cytomegalovirus infection. A single record per CDR3 protein comes from TCRdb applying MiXCR to the reads. The sample consists of roughly 500,000 distinct CDR3 sequences, roughly 10% of them appearing once. The junction had 7 bases not matched to a gene; V was cut back by 3 bases and J by 6 bases. In germline, CDR1 is MNHEY, CDR2 SVGEGT. There are 16 residues in the CDR3. Study conclusions and caveats: Cumulative public TCR beta family frequency identified carriers of CMV plus the relevant HLA. Predominance within the ex vivo response was attributable to HLA-C-restricted CMV-specific TCR beta clonotypes.

This clonotype has ten or more counts. Its antigen is currently unknown. This receptor was taken from a human donor in good health (CMV status not recorded). Some clones in this sample may be carry-over from other donors' samples. The specimen sequenced was PBMCs. J is TRBJ2-1 and V is TRBV6-2 or TRBV6-3; 11 nucleotides match TRBD2. This CDR3 reads CASSYVRTSGRNEQFF. The CDR3 DNA sequence: TGTGCCAGCAGTTATGTTAGGACTAGCGGGCGCAATGAGCAGTTCTTC.